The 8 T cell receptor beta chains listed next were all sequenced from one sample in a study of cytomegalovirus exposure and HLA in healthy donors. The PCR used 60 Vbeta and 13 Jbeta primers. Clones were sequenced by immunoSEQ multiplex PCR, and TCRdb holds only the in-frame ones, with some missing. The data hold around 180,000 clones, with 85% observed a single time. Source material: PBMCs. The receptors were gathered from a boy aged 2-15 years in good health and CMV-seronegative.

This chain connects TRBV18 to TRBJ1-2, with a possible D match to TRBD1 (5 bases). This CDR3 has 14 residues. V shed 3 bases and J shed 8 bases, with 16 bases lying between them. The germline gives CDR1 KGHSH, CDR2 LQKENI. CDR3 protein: CASSPQGGGYGYTF. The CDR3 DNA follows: TGTGCCAGCTCACCTCAGGGCGGAGGGTACGGCTACACCTTC.

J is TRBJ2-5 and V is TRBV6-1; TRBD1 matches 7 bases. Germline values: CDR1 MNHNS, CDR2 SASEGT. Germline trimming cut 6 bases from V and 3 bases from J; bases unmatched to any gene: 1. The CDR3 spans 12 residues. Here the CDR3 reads CASRQGKETQYF. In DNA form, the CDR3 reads TGTGCCAGCAGACAGGGGAAAGAGACCCAGTACTTC.

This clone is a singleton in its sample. CDR3 sequence: CASSPEDRREGSYEQYF. The CDR3, as DNA: TGTGCCAGCAGTCCCGAGGATCGCCGGGAGGGCTCCTACGAGCAGTACTTC. The genes are TRBV6-9 and TRBJ2-7, with 8 nucleotides matching TRBD2. V was clipped by 5 bases and J by 0 bases; unmatched bases: 12. CDR1 is MNHGY, CDR2 SVAAGI, per germline. The CDR3 spans 17 residues.

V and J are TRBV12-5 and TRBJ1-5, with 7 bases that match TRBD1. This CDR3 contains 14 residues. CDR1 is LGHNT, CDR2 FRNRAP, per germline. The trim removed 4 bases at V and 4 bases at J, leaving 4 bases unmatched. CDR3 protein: CASGSGQANQPQHF. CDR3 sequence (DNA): TGTGCTAGTGGTTCAGGACAGGCGAATCAGCCCCAGCATTTT.

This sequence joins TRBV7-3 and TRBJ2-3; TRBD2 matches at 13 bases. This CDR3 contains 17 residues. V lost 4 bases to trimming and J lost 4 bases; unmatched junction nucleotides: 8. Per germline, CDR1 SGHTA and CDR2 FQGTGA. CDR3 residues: CASSSGTSGTRADTQYF. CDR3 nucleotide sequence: TGTGCCAGCAGCTCGGGGACTAGCGGGACTCGGGCAGATACGCAGTATTTT.

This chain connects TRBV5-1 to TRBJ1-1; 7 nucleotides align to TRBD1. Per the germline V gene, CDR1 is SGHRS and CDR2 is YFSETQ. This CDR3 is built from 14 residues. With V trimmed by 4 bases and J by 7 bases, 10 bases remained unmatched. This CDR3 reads CASSMTGTDREAFF. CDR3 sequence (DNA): TGCGCCAGCAGCATGACAGGGACAGACCGTGAAGCTTTCTTT.

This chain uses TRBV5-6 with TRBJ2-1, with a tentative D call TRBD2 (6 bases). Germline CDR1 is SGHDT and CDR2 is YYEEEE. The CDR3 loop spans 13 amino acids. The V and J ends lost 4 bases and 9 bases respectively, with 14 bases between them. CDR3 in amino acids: CASSRPTSLEQFF. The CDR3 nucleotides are TGTGCCAGCAGCCGTCCGACTAGTCTTGAGCAGTTCTTC.

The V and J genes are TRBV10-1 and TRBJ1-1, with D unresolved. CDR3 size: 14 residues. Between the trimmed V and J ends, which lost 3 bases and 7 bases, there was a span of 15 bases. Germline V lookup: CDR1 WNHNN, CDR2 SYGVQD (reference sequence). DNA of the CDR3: TGCGCCAGCAGTGAACGTACAGACCTTTATGAAGCTTTCTTT. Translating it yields CASSERTDLYEAFF.